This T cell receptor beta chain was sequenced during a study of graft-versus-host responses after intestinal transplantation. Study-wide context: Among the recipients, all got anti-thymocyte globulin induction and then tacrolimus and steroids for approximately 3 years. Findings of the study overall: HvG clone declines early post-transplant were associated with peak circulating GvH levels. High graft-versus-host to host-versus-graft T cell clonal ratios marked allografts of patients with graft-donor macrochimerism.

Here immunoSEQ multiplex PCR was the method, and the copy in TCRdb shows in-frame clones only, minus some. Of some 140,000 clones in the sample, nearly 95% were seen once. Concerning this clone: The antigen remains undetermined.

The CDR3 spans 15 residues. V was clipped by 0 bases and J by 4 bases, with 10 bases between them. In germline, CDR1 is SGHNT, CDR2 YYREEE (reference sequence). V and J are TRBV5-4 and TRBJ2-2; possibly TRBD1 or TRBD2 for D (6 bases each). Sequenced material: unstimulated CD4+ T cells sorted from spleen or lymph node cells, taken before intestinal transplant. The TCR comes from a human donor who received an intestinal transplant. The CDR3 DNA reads TGTGCCAGCAGCTTGGCGGGGGCGAGCACCGGGGAGCTGTTTTTT. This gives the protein CASSLAGASTGELFF.